This T cell receptor (beta chain) was documented in a study of shared clonotypes between healthy human individuals. TCRdb keeps only in-frame clones here, not all; method: immunoSEQ multiplex PCR. The sample holds around 2.1 million clones, about 92% seen once. As defined, naive CD8 cells were CD45RO-negative and positively selected for CCR7, with terminally differentiated effector memory CD45RA+ cells excluded. The ends were cut back, 5 bases at V and 9 bases at J, with 14 bases in the middle. The length of the CDR3 is 12 residues. Germline CDR1 and CDR2: SEHNR and FQNEAQ (reference sequence). Overall study findings and caveats: Among non-shared clonotypes, generation probabilities were lower than among those shared by all four donors. A few donors showed sharing of approximately 5% of naive CD4 clonotypes.

Details on this clone: Antigen unknown.

Sequencing input: naive CD8+ T cells from PBMCs. The TCR comes from a man aged 18 to 30 in good health. Some clones in this sample may be carry-over from other donors' samples. This chain uses TRBV7-9 with TRBJ2-7, with D possibly TRBD2 on 6 matching bases. In DNA form, the CDR3 reads TGTGCCAGCAGCCCCCACGTGGGGGGGCAGTACTTC. Translation: CASSPHVGGQYF.